This record concerns one T cell receptor beta chain sequence. Per the study methods: How many nucleated cells were present was estimated from reference gene primer amplification. Produced via immunoSEQ multiplex PCR; TCRdb's table is partial and in-frame only. The V and J calls and the clone size are those of that table, but D and trimming were determined from the DNA. The repertoire includes 250,000 to 300,000 clones, 85% to 90% of them detected once, and 1.5% sits in the top ten. This record belongs to a study of blood T cell repertoires in COVID-19. Study information: Italy, Spain and the United States were the sources of the convalescent and acute COVID-19 samples.

This sequence originates from a woman aged 40 to 55 who had recovered from COVID-19. Input material: peripheral blood.

The CDR3, as DNA: TGTGCCAGCAGTTACTCCCCTCAGGGGTCTGGAAACACCATATATTTT. Amino acid sequence: CASSYSPQGSGNTIYF. The chain joins TRBV6-5 to TRBJ1-3; a possible D gene is TRBD1 (6 bases). CDR1 MNHEY and CDR2 SVGAGI come from the germline V gene. Deletions cut 0 bases from V and 1 base from J, with 10 bases between. The CDR3 loop spans 16 amino acids.